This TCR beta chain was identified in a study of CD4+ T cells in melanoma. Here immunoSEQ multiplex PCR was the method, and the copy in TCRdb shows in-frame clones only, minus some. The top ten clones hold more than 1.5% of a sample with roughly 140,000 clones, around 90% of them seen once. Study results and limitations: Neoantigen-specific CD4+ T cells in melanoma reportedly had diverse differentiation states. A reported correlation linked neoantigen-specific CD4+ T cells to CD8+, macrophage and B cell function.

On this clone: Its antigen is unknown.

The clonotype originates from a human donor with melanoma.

The CDR3 nucleotides read TGTGCCAGCAGTGTCGACCGGGACAGGGGTTCGGACACTGAAGCTTTCTTT. Residues: CASSVDRDRGSDTEAFF. The chain couples TRBV6-4 to TRBJ1-1; 10 positions agree with TRBD1. V trimming: 4 bases; J trimming: 3 bases; junction bases outside the gene matches: 11. CDR3 length: 17 amino acids. Germline assignment: CDR1 MRHNA and CDR2 SNTAGT.